The TCR beta chain under discussion was sequenced for a study of blood T cell repertoires in COVID-19. Across the whole study: PBMCs, B-cell-depleted T cells, or T cells provided the cDNA or gDNA that made up the material.

Assay used: immunoSEQ multiplex PCR; TCRdb lists only in-frame clones, some missing. Here the sample spans more than 300,000 clones, around 83% being singletons. V dropped 0 bases and J dropped 1 base, with 7 bases sitting between them. Germline CDR1 and CDR2: SGHNT and YYREEE (reference sequence). The CDR3 covers 15 residues. In assigning cohorts, the study relied on participant-reported clinical history. V is TRBV5-4 and J is TRBJ2-2; D remains unclear. The sequence was obtained from a woman in her forties or fifties who had recovered from COVID-19. Sample: PBMCs or T cells enriched from blood (not recorded which). The CDR3 region has the DNA TGTGCCAGCAGCTTGGCAACGGTGAACACCGGGGAGCTGTTTTTT. Translated, it gives CASSLATVNTGELFF.